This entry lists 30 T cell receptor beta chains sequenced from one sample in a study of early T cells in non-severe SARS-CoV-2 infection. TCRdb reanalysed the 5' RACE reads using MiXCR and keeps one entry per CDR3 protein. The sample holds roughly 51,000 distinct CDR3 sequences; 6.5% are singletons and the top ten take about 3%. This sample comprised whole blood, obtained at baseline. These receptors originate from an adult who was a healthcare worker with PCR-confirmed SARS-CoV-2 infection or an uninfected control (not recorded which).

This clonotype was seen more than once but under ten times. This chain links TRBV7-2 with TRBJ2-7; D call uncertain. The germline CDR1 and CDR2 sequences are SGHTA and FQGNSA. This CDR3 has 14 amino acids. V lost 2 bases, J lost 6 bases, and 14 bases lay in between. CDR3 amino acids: CASSLNSRAREQYF. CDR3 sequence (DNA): TGTGCCAGCAGCTTAAATTCCCGAGCGCGCGAGCAGTACTTC.

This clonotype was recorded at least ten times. CDR3 loop: CASSPLRDRNTEAFF. The DNA for the CDR3 is TGTGCCAGCTCACCACTACGGGACAGGAACACTGAAGCTTTCTTT. The V gene is TRBV18, the J gene TRBJ1-1; 7 bases fit TRBD1. The CDR3 length is 15 residues. V lost 1 base to trimming and J lost 1 base; unmatched junction nucleotides: 3. In germline, CDR1 is KGHSH, CDR2 LQKENI.

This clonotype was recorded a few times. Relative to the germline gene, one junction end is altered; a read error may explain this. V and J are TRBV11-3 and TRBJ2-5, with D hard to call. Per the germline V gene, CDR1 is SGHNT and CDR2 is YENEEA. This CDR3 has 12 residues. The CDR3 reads CASSLDYAPRCF. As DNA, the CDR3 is TGTGCCAGCAGCTTAGATTACGCACCTCGGTGCTTC.

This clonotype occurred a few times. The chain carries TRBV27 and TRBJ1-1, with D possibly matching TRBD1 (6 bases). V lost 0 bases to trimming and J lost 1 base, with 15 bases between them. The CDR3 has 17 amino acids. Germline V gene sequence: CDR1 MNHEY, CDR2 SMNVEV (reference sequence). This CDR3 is CASSLSRRPGANTEAFF. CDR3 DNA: TGTGCCAGCAGTTTATCGCGCCGTCCGGGGGCGAACACTGAAGCTTTCTTT.

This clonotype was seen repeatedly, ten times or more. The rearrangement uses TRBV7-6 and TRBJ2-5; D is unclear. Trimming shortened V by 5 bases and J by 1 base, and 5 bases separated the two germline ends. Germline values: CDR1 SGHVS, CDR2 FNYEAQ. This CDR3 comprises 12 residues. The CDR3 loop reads CASSNRQETQYF. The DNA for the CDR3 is TGTGCCAGCAGCAACCGCCAAGAGACCCAGTACTTC.

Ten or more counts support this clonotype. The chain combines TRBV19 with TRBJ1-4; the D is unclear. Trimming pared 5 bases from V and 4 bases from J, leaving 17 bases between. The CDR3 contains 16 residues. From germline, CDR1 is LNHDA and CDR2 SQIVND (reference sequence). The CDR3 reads CASSLSSSSINEKLFF. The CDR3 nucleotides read TGTGCCAGTAGTCTCTCGTCATCTTCAATTAATGAAAAACTGTTTTTT.

The CDR3 DNA reads TGTGCCAGCTCACCCACCACAGGGGCAGGCAACACTGAAGCTTTCTTT. It translates to CASSPTTGAGNTEAFF. The rearrangement joins TRBV18 to TRBJ1-1; 7 bases agree with TRBD1. With 3 bases clipped from V and 2 bases from J, the junction kept 9 bases outside the gene matches. Per germline, CDR1 KGHSH and CDR2 LQKENI. This CDR3 has 16 amino acids. Full variable domain (remainder filled in from reference TRBV18 and TRBJ1-1): NAGVMQNPRHLVRRRGQEARLRCSPMKGHSHVYWYRQLPEEGLKFMVYLQKENIIDESGMPKERFSAEFPKEGPSILRIQQVVRGDSAAYFCASSPTTGAGNTEAFFGQGTRLTVV.

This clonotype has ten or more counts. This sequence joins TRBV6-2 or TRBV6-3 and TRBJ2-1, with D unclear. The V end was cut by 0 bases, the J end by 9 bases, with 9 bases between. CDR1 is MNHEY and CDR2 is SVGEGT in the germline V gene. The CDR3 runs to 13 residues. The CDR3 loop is CASSYSRNSEQFF. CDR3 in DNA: TGTGCCAGCAGTTACTCGAGGAACAGTGAGCAGTTCTTC.

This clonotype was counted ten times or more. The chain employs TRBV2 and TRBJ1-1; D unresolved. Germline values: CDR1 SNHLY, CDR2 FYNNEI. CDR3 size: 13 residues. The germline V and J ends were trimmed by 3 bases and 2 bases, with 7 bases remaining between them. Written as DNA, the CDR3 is TGTGCCAGCAGTGATCAGGTTAACACTGAAGCTTTCTTT. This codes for CASSDQVNTEAFF.

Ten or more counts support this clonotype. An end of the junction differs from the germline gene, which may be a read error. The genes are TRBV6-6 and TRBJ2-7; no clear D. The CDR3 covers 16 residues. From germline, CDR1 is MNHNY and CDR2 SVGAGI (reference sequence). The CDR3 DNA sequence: TGTGCCAGCAGTAACTCAGAGCCCTCAATGGCCTACGAGCAGTACTTC. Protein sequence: CASSNSEPSMAYEQYF.

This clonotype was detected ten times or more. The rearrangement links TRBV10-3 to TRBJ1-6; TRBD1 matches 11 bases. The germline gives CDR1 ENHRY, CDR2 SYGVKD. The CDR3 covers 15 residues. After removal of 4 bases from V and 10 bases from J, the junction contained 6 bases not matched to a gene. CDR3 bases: TGTGCCATCAGTGTCCAGGACAGGGGGCCATCACCCCTCCACTTT. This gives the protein CAISVQDRGPSPLHF.

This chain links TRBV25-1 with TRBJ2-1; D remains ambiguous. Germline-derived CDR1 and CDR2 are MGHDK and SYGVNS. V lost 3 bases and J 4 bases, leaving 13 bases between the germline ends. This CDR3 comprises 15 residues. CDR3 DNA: TGTGCCAGCAGTGACGTAGGATCACGTTACAATGAGCAGTTCTTC. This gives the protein CASSDVGSRYNEQFF.

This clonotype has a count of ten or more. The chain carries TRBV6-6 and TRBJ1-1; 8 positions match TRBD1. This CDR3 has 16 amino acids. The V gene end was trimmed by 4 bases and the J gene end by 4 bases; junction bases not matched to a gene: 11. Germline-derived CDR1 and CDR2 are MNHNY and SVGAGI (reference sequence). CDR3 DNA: TGTGCCAGCAGTTTCGGACAGGGAGGACGGGGCACTGAAGCTTTCTTT. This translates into CASSFGQGGRGTEAFF.

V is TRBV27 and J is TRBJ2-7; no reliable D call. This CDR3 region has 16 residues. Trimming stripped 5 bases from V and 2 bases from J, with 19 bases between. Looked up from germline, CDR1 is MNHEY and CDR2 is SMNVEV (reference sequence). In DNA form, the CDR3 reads TGTGCCAGCAGTCGTTCGCTGGGCCCCAAACCCTACGAGCAGTACTTC. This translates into CASSRSLGPKPYEQYF.

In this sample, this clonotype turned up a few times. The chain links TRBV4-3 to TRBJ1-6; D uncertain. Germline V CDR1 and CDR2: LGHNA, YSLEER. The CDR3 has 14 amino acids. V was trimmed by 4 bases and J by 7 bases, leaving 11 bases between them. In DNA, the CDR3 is TGCGCCAGCAGCCCAGCGAACGAAAATTCACCCCTCCACTTT. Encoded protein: CASSPANENSPLHF.

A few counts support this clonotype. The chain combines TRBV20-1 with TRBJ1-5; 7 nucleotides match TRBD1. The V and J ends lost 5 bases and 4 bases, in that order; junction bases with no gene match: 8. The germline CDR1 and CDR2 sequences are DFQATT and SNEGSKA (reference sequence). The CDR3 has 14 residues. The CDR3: CSALDRKRNQPQHF. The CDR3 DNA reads TGCAGTGCTTTGGACAGGAAAAGGAATCAGCCCCAGCATTTT.

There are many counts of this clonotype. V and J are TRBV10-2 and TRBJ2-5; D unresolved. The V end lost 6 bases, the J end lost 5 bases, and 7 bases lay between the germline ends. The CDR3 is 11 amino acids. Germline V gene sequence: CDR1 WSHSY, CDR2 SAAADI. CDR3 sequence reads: CASSEGETQYF. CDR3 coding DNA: TGCGCCAGCAGCGAAGGGGAGACCCAGTACTTC.

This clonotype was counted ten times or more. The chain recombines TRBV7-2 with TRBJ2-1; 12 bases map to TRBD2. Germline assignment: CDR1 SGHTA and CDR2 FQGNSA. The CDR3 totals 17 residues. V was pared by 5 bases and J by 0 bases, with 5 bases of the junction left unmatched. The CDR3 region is CASSLVTSGGSYNEQFF. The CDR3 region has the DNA TGTGCCAGCAGCCTCGTGACTAGCGGGGGCTCCTACAATGAGCAGTTCTTC.

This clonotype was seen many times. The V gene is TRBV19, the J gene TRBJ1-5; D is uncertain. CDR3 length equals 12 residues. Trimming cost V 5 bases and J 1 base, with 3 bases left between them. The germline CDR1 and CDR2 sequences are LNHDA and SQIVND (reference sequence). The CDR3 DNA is TGTGCCAGTAGTGGGAGCAATCAGCCCCAGCATTTT. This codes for CASSGSNQPQHF.

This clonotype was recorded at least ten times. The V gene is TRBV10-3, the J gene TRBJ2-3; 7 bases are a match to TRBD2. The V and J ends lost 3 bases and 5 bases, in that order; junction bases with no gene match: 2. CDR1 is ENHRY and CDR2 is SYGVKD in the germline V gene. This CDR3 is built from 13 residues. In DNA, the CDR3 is TGTGCCATCAGTGAACCTAGCGGAGATACGCAGTATTTT. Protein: CAISEPSGDTQYF.

Here the CDR3 DNA reads TGTGCCAGCACCAGCGGGACTAGCGGCACCGGGGAGCTGTTTTTT. Translated, it gives CASTSGTSGTGELFF. The chain couples TRBV6-6 to TRBJ2-2; 11 nucleotides match TRBD2. This CDR3 has 15 amino acids. The trim removed 7 bases at V and 4 bases at J, leaving 5 bases unmatched. CDR1 is MNHNY and CDR2 is SVGAGI in the germline V gene (reference sequence).

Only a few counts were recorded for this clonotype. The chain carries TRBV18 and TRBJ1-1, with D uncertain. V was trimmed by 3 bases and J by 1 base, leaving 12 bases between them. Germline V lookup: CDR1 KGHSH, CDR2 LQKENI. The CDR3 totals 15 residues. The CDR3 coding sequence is TGTGCCAGCTCACCCCCCCTGACCGCGAACACTGAAGCTTTCTTT. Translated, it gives CASSPPLTANTEAFF.

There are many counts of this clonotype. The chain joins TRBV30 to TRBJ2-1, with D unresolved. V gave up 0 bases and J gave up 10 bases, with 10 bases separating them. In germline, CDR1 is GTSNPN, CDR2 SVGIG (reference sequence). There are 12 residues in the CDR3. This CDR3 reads CAWSVRPAEQFF. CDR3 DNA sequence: TGTGCCTGGAGTGTACGGCCGGCAGAGCAGTTCTTC.

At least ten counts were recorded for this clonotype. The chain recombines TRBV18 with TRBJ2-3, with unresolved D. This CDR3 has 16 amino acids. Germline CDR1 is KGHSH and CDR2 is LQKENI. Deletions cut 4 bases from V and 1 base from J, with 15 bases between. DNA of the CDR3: TGTGCCAGCTCACGCTCCCCCGGTCCGCGCACAGATACGCAGTATTTT. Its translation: CASSRSPGPRTDTQYF.

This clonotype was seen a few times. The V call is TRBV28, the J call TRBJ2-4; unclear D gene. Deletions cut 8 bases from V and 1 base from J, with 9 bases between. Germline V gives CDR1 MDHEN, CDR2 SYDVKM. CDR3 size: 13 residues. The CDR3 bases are TGTGCCAGCCTTGGTTACGCCAAAAACATTCAGTACTTC. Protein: CASLGYAKNIQYF.

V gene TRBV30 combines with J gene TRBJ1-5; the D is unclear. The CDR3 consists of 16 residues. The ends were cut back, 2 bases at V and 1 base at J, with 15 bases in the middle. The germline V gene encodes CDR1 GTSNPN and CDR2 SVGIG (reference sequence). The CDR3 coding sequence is TGTGCCTGGAGTTTAGAGGGCGCGTGGAGCAATCAGCCCCAGCATTTT. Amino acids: CAWSLEGAWSNQPQHF.

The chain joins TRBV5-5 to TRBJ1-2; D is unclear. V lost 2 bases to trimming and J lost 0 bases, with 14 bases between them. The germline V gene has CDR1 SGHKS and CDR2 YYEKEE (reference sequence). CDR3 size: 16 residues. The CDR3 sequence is CASSFRDTLTNYGYTF. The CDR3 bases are TGTGCCAGCAGCTTCCGGGATACCCTTACTAACTATGGCTACACCTTC.

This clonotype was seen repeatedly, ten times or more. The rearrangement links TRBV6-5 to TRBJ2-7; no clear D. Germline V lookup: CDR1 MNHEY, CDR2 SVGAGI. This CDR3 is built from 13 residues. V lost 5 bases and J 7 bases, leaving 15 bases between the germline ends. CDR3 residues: CASSKGPFYEQYF. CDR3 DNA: TGTGCCAGCAGTAAAGGACCTTTTTATGAGCAGTACTTC.

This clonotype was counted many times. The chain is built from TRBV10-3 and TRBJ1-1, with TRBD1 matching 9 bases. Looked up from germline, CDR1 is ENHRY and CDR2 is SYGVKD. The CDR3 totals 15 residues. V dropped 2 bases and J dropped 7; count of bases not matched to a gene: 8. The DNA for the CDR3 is TGTGCCATCAGTGAGGGGACAGGGCAGGGACGTGAAGCTTTCTTT. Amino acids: CAISEGTGQGREAFF.

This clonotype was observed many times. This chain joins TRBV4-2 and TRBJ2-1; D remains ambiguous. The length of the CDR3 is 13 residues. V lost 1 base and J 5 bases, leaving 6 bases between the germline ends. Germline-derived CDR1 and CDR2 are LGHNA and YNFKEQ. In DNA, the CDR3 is TGTGCCAGCAGCCAAGGAGGAGACAATGAGCAGTTCTTC. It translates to CASSQGGDNEQFF.